Following are 28 T cell receptor beta chains from one sample sequenced in a study of blood T cell repertoires in COVID-19. Produced via immunoSEQ multiplex PCR; TCRdb's table is partial and in-frame only. The data show roughly 60,000 clones, with about 76% seen just once and around 30% held by the top ten. The sample was peripheral blood. These receptors were obtained from a human donor in a cohort sampled during active COVID-19.

There are a few counts of this clone. CDR3 coding DNA: TGCGCCAGCAGCCCCCCAGGGCTGTGGAATTCACCCCTCCACTTT. Protein: CASSPPGLWNSPLHF. The V call is TRBV4-1, the J call TRBJ1-6; D may be TRBD1 (5 bases). V lost 4 bases and J 7 bases, leaving 14 bases between the germline ends. From germline, CDR1 is MGHRA and CDR2 YSYEKL. There are 15 residues in the CDR3.

This clone was counted only a few times. V and J are TRBV5-8 and TRBJ1-2; D call uncertain. Looked up from germline, CDR1 is SGHTS and CDR2 is YDEGEE. V lost 4 bases and J 0 bases, leaving 7 bases between the germline ends. The CDR3 extends over 13 amino acids. The CDR3 region is CASSREANYGYTF. CDR3 nucleotides: TGTGCCAGCAGCAGAGAAGCTAACTATGGCTACACCTTC.

The J gene is TRBJ2-7, the V gene TRBV6-2 or TRBV6-3; D call uncertain. Germline CDR1 MNHEY, CDR2 SVGEGT. The germline V and J ends were trimmed by 3 bases and 2 bases, with 11 bases remaining between them. The CDR3 consists of 14 residues. The CDR3 is CASSYSGSTYEQYF. CDR3 bases: TGTGCCAGCAGTTATTCCGGGTCTACCTACGAGCAGTACTTC.

This rearrangement joins TRBV5-1 to TRBJ1-6, with 10 bases identical to TRBD1. Trimming at V came to 4 bases and at J to 8 bases, leaving 6 bases not matched to a gene. This CDR3 is built from 15 residues. The germline gives CDR1 SGHRS, CDR2 YFSETQ. As DNA, the CDR3 is TGCGCCAGCAGCGCCCGGACAGGGGGTGATTCACCCCTCCACTTT. This codes for CASSARTGGDSPLHF.

Concerning this clone: The sample has other DNA sequences that encode this CDR3 too. J is TRBJ1-5 and V is TRBV18, with D tentatively TRBD1 (5 bases). Trimming stripped 2 bases from V and 4 bases from J, with 6 bases between. The germline V gene encodes CDR1 KGHSH and CDR2 LQKENI. This CDR3 contains 13 residues. CDR3 loop: CASSPDRNQPQHF. In nucleotides, the CDR3 is TGTGCCAGCTCACCAGACAGAAATCAGCCCCAGCATTTT.

The CDR3 sequence: CSAPDRGGYTF. The CDR3 DNA reads as TGCAGTGCTCCGGACAGGGGCGGCTACACCTTC. J is TRBJ1-2 and V is TRBV20-1; TRBD1 matches 9 bases. The CDR3 totals 11 residues. Trimming removed 5 bases from V and 8 bases from J; junction bases left unmatched: 3. CDR1 and CDR2 (germline): DFQATT, SNEGSKA (reference sequence).

V usage is TRBV27 and J usage is TRBJ2-7, with TRBD1 identical over 8 bases. Germline values: CDR1 MNHEY, CDR2 SMNVEV (reference sequence). The V segment lost 3 bases and the J segment 2 bases; nucleotides outside the gene matches: 9. The CDR3 spans 16 residues. CDR3 sequence: CASSFSRTGNTYEQYF. CDR3 DNA sequence: TGTGCCAGCAGTTTCTCCCGGACAGGGAACACCTACGAGCAGTACTTC.

The gene calls are TRBV10-3 and TRBJ1-6; D possibly corresponds to TRBD1 (5 bases). Germline CDR1 ENHRY, CDR2 SYGVKD. CDR3 size: 14 residues. Trimming took 4 bases from V and 8 from J, leaving 12 bases between them. DNA of the CDR3: TGTGCCATCAGTGTGGGAGGAGGGGATTCACCCCTCCACTTT. It specifies CAISVGGGDSPLHF.

This clone was seen more than once but under ten times. The chain joins TRBV7-8 to TRBJ1-1, with TRBD1 identical over 11 bases. V was clipped by 1 base and J by 5 bases; unmatched bases: 0. The CDR3 loop spans 14 amino acids. Per germline, CDR1 SGHVS and CDR2 FQNEAQ. Written as DNA, the CDR3 is TGTGCCAGCAGCTTAGGGGACAGGGGGACTGAAGCTTTCTTT. It encodes CASSLGDRGTEAFF.

About this clone itself: The same CDR3 also results from other DNA sequences found in this sample. The rearrangement uses TRBV7-2 and TRBJ1-1; the D is unclear. The CDR3 contains 14 residues. Germline loops: CDR1 SGHTA, CDR2 FQGNSA. V lost 1 base to trimming and J lost 0 bases, with 6 bases between them. Here the CDR3 reads CASSLVALNTEAFF. CDR3 DNA sequence: TGTGCCAGCAGCTTAGTAGCGTTGAACACTGAAGCTTTCTTT.

The chain carries TRBV5-1 and TRBJ1-1; no clear D. The CDR3 is 14 amino acids. The V gene's germline CDR1 is SGHRS and CDR2 YFSETQ. Trimming shortened V by 2 bases and J by 4 bases, and 12 bases separated the two germline ends. CDR3 loop: CASSFGGAGTEAFF. The CDR3, as DNA: TGCGCCAGCAGCTTCGGAGGAGCGGGCACTGAAGCTTTCTTT.

V and J are TRBV2 and TRBJ2-7, with D possibly matching TRBD2 (7 bases). Deletions cut 8 bases from V and 1 base from J, with 15 bases between. CDR1 and CDR2 (germline): SNHLY, FYNNEI. This CDR3 contains 14 residues. In DNA form, the CDR3 reads TGTGCCAGCTGGGGGGCTAGCGGATCCTACGAGCAGTACTTC. Protein product: CASWGASGSYEQYF. Combining the CDR3 with reference TRBV2 and TRBJ2-7 gives the whole variable domain EPEVTQTPSHQVTQMGQEVILRCVPISNHLYFYWYRQILGQKVEFLVSFYNNEISEKSEIFDDQFSVERPDGSNFTLKIRSTKLEDSAMYFCASWGASGSYEQYFGPGTRLTVT.

The chain couples TRBV2 to TRBJ1-5; 7 bases line up with TRBD1. The CDR3 extends over 15 amino acids. Germline V CDR1 and CDR2: SNHLY, FYNNEI. V dropped 6 bases and J dropped 2; count of bases not matched to a gene: 7. The CDR3: CASSSQGLGNQPQHF. In nucleotides, the CDR3 is TGTGCCAGCAGCTCACAGGGGCTGGGCAATCAGCCCCAGCATTTT.

The genes are TRBV6-5 and TRBJ2-7; 11 bases line up with TRBD2. The CDR3 is 14 amino acids. Germline V lookup: CDR1 MNHEY, CDR2 SVGAGI. The V and J ends lost 6 bases and 4 bases, in that order; junction bases with no gene match: 5. The CDR3 nucleotides are TGTGCCAGCAGCCCCACTAGCGGGAGATACGAGCAGTACTTC. Protein: CASSPTSGRYEQYF.

This chain links TRBV6-4 with TRBJ2-1, with 9 bases fitting TRBD2. Germline trimming cut 5 bases from V and 9 bases from J; bases unmatched to any gene: 5. Germline CDR1 is MRHNA and CDR2 is SNTAGT. CDR3 length: 13 residues. The CDR3 sequence: CASSQGLAGEQFF. The CDR3 bases are TGTGCCAGCAGTCAGGGACTAGCCGGTGAGCAGTTCTTC.

The chain employs TRBV4-2 and TRBJ1-4; a possible D gene is TRBD1 (6 bases). CDR1 and CDR2 (germline): LGHNA, YNFKEQ. The CDR3 length is 16 residues. V shed 4 bases and J shed 11 bases, with 23 bases lying between them. The CDR3 DNA sequence: TGTGCCAGCAGCCCCCGACAGGACGGACCGTTGGGGAAACTGTTTTTT. Amino acid sequence: CASSPRQDGPLGKLFF.

This chain links TRBV9 with TRBJ1-1, with D unclear. V was shortened by 6 bases and J by 1 base, with 7 bases between the two germline ends. Germline V lookup: CDR1 SGDLS, CDR2 YYNGEE. This CDR3 has 12 amino acids. The CDR3 spells CASTTGNTEAFF. The CDR3 coding sequence is TGTGCCAGCACCACCGGGAACACTGAAGCTTTCTTT. Full variable domain (remainder filled in from reference TRBV9 and TRBJ1-1): DSGVTQTPKHLITATGQRVTLRCSPRSGDLSVYWYQQSLDQGLQFLIQYYNGEERAKGNILERFSAQQFPDLHSELNLSSLELGDSALYFCASTTGNTEAFFGQGTRLTVV.

Written as DNA, the CDR3 is TGCGCCAGCAGCCGAATTCAGGACAGGGGCTATAATTCACCCCTCCACTTT. This encodes CASSRIQDRGYNSPLHF. The V gene is TRBV4-3, the J gene TRBJ1-6, with TRBD1 identical over 9 bases. In germline, CDR1 is LGHNA, CDR2 YSLEER. The CDR3 is 17 amino acids. Germline trimming cut 4 bases from V and 3 bases from J; bases unmatched to any gene: 7.

This chain connects TRBV21-1 to TRBJ1-1; the table's D call, TRBD1, has no DNA check behind it. TRBV21-1 is an annotated pseudogene. The CDR3 contains 10 residues. DNA for the CDR3: TGTGCCACAAGACAGGGGAGGGCTTTCTTT. Protein product: CATRQGRAFF.

The chain is built from TRBV11-2 and TRBJ2-1, with TRBD1 matching 7 bases. The CDR3 loop spans 14 amino acids. Germline trimming cut 4 bases from V and 7 bases from J; bases unmatched to any gene: 7. CDR1 is SGHAT, CDR2 FQNNGV, per germline. In DNA, the CDR3 is TGTGCCAGCAGCTCAGGGGGAAAGGGGAATGAGCAGTTCTTC. Amino acid sequence: CASSSGGKGNEQFF.

V is TRBV29-1 and J is TRBJ2-2; D is undetermined. Germline V gene sequence: CDR1 SQVTM, CDR2 ANQGSEA. The V end lost 5 bases, the J end lost 3 bases, and 4 bases lay between the germline ends. This CDR3 region has 11 residues. The CDR3 DNA is TGCAGCGTTTCGGACACCGGGGAGCTGTTTTTT. Amino acids: CSVSDTGELFF.

V is TRBV6-6 and J is TRBJ1-2; a possible D gene is TRBD1 (5 bases). CDR1 and CDR2 (germline): MNHNY, SVGAGI (reference sequence). CDR3 length equals 13 residues. Trimming removed 7 bases from V and 2 bases from J, with 11 bases in between. The CDR3 DNA sequence: TGTGCCAGCATGAAGGGGAGGAACTATGGCTACACCTTC. This codes for CASMKGRNYGYTF.

The rearrangement links TRBV7-3 to TRBJ2-6; maybe TRBD1 (6 bases). CDR1 SGHTA and CDR2 FQGTGA come from the germline V gene. The CDR3 extends over 16 amino acids. V shed 0 bases and J shed 1 base, with 7 bases lying between them. CDR3 coding DNA: TGTGCCAGCAGCTTAACGGGGGCGTCTGGGGCCAACGTCCTGACTTTC. Protein product: CASSLTGASGANVLTF.

This clone was detected a few times. The CDR3 region is CASSDSFYGYTF. CDR3 sequence (DNA): TGTGCCAGCAGCGACTCCTTTTATGGCTACACCTTC. The chain links TRBV28 to TRBJ1-2; no definite D call. CDR3 length: 12 residues. Trimming took 6 bases from V and 5 from J, leaving 10 bases between them. The V gene's germline CDR1 is MDHEN and CDR2 SYDVKM.

V is TRBV10-3 and J is TRBJ1-3; no clear D gene. This CDR3 region has 14 residues. Between the trimmed V and J ends, which lost 7 bases and 4 bases, there was a span of 14 bases. Looked up from germline, CDR1 is ENHRY and CDR2 is SYGVKD. For the CDR3, the DNA is TGTGCCATCACGGAGGACCGAAGCGGAAACACCATATATTTT. Residues: CAITEDRSGNTIYF.

The chain's CDR3 is CAWNHRVSYEQYF. CDR3 DNA sequence: TGTGCCTGGAACCACAGGGTCTCCTACGAGCAGTACTTC. The V call is TRBV30, the J call TRBJ2-7; TRBD1 might be the D (6 bases). Trimming took 4 bases from V and 0 from J, leaving 10 bases between them. Germline CDR1 is GTSNPN and CDR2 is SVGIG (reference sequence). The CDR3 runs 13 residues.

The V call is TRBV27, the J call TRBJ2-1; a possible D gene is TRBD2 (7 bases). Deletions cut 4 bases from V and 9 bases from J, with 19 bases between. CDR3 size: 15 residues. Germline-derived CDR1 and CDR2 are MNHEY and SMNVEV (reference sequence). CDR3 protein: CASSWEGGISGEQFF. The CDR3 DNA sequence: TGTGCCAGCAGTTGGGAGGGGGGGATTTCGGGTGAGCAGTTCTTC.

The V and J genes are TRBV1 and TRBJ1-2; no check of the table's D call, TRBD1, against the DNA was made. TRBV1 is a recognized pseudogene. The CDR3 length is 16 residues. CDR3 sequence: CTSSRSDGGTNYGYTF. The DNA of the CDR3 is TGCACCAGCAGCCGTAGTGATGGGGGCACCAACTATGGCTACACCTTC.